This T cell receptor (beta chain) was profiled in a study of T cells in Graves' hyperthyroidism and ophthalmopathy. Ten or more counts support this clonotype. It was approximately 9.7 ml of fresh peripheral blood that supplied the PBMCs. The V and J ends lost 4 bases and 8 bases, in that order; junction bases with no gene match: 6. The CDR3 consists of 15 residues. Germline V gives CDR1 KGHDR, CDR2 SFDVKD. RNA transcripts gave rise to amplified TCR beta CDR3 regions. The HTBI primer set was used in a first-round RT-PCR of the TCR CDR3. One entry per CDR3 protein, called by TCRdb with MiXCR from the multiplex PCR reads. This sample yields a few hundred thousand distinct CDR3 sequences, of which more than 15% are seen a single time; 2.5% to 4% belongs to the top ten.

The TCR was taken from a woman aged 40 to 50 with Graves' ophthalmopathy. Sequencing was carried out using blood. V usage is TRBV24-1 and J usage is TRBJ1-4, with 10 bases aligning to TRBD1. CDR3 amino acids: CATSDPTGGNEKLFF. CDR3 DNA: TGTGCCACCAGTGACCCGACAGGGGGCAACGAAAAACTGTTTTTT.